One and the same sample provided the 25 T cell receptor beta chains below, sequenced in a study of CDR3 diversity in severe acne. TCRdb re-called the PCR reads through MiXCR, storing one row per CDR3 protein. The sample has about 98,000 distinct CDR3 sequences; roughly 51% are singletons. Sequencing was performed on blood. Source of these receptors: a male donor with acne.

The rearrangement joins TRBV14 to TRBJ1-3; no reliable D call. Germline V gene lookup returns CDR1 SGHDN and CDR2 FVKESK. Trimming cost V 4 bases and J 4 bases, with 17 bases left between them. The CDR3 contains 16 residues. The CDR3 DNA reads TGTGCCAGCAGCCCGGTTTCCTGGAGCATCGGAAACACCATATATTTT. This sequence encodes CASSPVSWSIGNTIYF.

This clonotype was seen more than once but under ten times. The chain links TRBV6-2 or TRBV6-3 to TRBJ2-5; D is unresolved. The CDR3 loop spans 14 amino acids. V was pared by 4 bases and J by 0 bases, with 9 bases between. Germline CDR1 and CDR2: MNHEY and SVGEGT. For the CDR3, the DNA is TGTGCCAGCAGTTCGCGGTCGTACCAAGAGACCCAGTACTTC. Amino acid sequence: CASSSRSYQETQYF.

This clonotype was recorded at least ten times. A clone one base away is much larger, so this may be a read error. This chain uses TRBV20-1 with TRBJ2-1, with 9 bases aligning to TRBD1. This CDR3 spans 16 amino acids. The germline CDR1 and CDR2 sequences are DFQATT and SNEGSKA (reference sequence). The CDR3 nucleotides read TGCAGTGCTACATCCGAACAGGGGGCGTCCTACAATGGGCAGTTCTTC. Residues: CSATSEQGASYNGQFF.

Many counts were recorded for this clonotype. CDR3 in amino acids: CASSLAWSDTQYF. The CDR3 nucleotides read TGTGCCAGCAGCTTAGCCTGGTCAGATACGCAGTATTTT. The chain couples TRBV7-8 to TRBJ2-3; no definite D call. The germline gives CDR1 SGHVS, CDR2 FQNEAQ. Between the trimmed V and J ends, which lost 0 bases and 4 bases, there was a span of 5 bases. This CDR3 comprises 13 residues.

The table lists this clonotype with many counts. The chain is built from TRBV29-1 and TRBJ2-1; 9 bases map to TRBD1. The CDR3 runs 14 residues. The ends lost 7 bases at V and 2 bases at J; junction bases unmatched: 6. Germline V gives CDR1 SQVTM, CDR2 ANQGSEA. The CDR3 DNA reads as TGCAGCGGAACCCGGGACAGGGCCTACAATGAGCAGTTCTTC. Translating gives CSGTRDRAYNEQFF.

Details on this clonotype: One base away lies a much larger clone, so this may be a sequencing read error. Because it lacks the conserved phenylalanine or tryptophan at the end, this CDR3 is likely a read error. The chain has TRBV19 and TRBJ2-5; D is possibly TRBD1 (5 bases). CDR3 size: 13 residues. Trimming shortened V by 3 bases and J by 4 bases, and 9 bases separated the two germline ends. Germline V gene data show CDR1 as LNHDA and CDR2 as SQIVND (reference sequence). DNA of the CDR3: TGTGCCAGTAGTATGACAGTAGGAGAGACCCAGTACTCC. Its protein product is CASSMTVGETQYS.

This chain joins TRBV7-9 and TRBJ2-7; the D gene is possibly TRBD1 (6 bases). Trimming left V 4 bases short and J 2 bases short, with 15 bases between. This CDR3 is 15 amino acids long. Germline V lookup: CDR1 SEHNR, CDR2 FQNEAQ (reference sequence). CDR3 region: CASSSRSTGTYEQYF. As DNA, the CDR3 is TGTGCCAGCAGCTCTAGGTCGACAGGTACCTACGAGCAGTACTTC.

To note about this clonotype: A much more abundant neighbour one base away suggests this may be a read error. The genes are TRBV5-6 and TRBJ1-2, with D perhaps TRBD1 (6 bases). The CDR3 sequence is 15 residues long. The germline gives CDR1 SGHDT, CDR2 YYEEEE. Trimming shortened V by 0 bases and J by 6 bases, and 15 bases separated the two germline ends. This CDR3 is CASSLEYRADHGYTF. In DNA form, the CDR3 reads TGTGCCAGCAGCTTGGAGTACAGGGCCGACCATGGCTACACCTTC.

This clonotype was detected only once. A junction end diverges from the germline sequence, so it may reflect a read error. The gene calls are TRBV7-9 and TRBJ2-7; possible D gene TRBD1, 6 bases. This CDR3 is 14 amino acids long. Germline-derived CDR1 and CDR2 are SEHNR and FQNEAQ (reference sequence). The CDR3 nucleotides are TGTGCCAGCAGCCTGGTACAGGGCTCCTACGAGCAGTACTTT. Protein: CASSLVQGSYEQYF.

V gene TRBV7-8 combines with J gene TRBJ2-2; possible D gene TRBD2, 6 bases. Between the trimmed V and J ends, which lost 4 bases and 3 bases, there was a span of 12 bases. The CDR3 sequence is 15 residues long. The V gene's germline CDR1 is SGHVS and CDR2 FQNEAQ. The CDR3: CASSYRTGDTGELFF. Here the CDR3 DNA reads TGTGCCAGCAGCTACCGGACGGGGGACACCGGGGAGCTGTTTTTT. The variable domain in full, with the rest retrieved from reference TRBV7-8 and TRBJ2-2, is GAGVSQSPRYKVAKRGQDVALRCDPISGHVSLFWYQQALGQGPEFLTYFQNEAQLDKSGLPSDRFFAERPEGSVSTLKIQRTQQEDSAVYLCASSYRTGDTGELFFGEGSRLTVL.

In regard to this clonotype: The missing conserved phenylalanine or tryptophan at the end of this CDR3 makes a read error likely. The CDR3: CSATSASGSTDTQYL. The CDR3 DNA follows: TGCAGCGCTACGTCGGCTAGCGGTAGCACAGATACGCAGTATCTT. The J gene is TRBJ2-3, the V gene TRBV20-1; the match to TRBD2 covers 7 bases. The CDR3 loop spans 15 amino acids. Germline V gene sequence: CDR1 DFQATT, CDR2 SNEGSKA (reference sequence).

In its sample, this clonotype was seen many times. The rearrangement uses TRBV5-6 and TRBJ2-3, with D maybe TRBD1 (5 bases). In germline, CDR1 is SGHDT, CDR2 YYEEEE. Trimming stripped 3 bases from V and 0 bases from J, with 8 bases between. CDR3 size: 14 residues. The CDR3 DNA reads as TGTGCCAGCAGCTGGGGCCTAAGCACAGATACGCAGTATTTT. Its translation is CASSWGLSTDTQYF.

V and J are TRBV6-5 and TRBJ1-5, with D hard to call. The CDR3 is made up of 16 amino acids. Germline V gene sequence: CDR1 MNHEY, CDR2 SVGAGI. V was cut by 4 bases and J by 0 bases, with 13 bases left in between. CDR3 residues: CASSLTLGYSNQPQHF. The DNA of the CDR3 is TGTGCCAGCAGTTTAACTCTGGGGTATAGCAATCAGCCCCAGCATTTT.

Many counts were recorded for this clonotype. V and J are TRBV12-3 or TRBV12-4 and TRBJ2-7; 8 bases agree with TRBD1. The ends lost 5 bases at V and 3 bases at J; junction bases unmatched: 9. The CDR3 extends over 15 amino acids. The CDR3 DNA reads as TGTGCCAGCAGTCCCGCAGGGGGCCTACTCTACGAGCAGTACTTC. Protein product: CASSPAGGLLYEQYF.

The V gene is TRBV7-9, the J gene TRBJ1-1, with 12 nucleotides matching TRBD1. J lost 7 bases, V lost 3 bases, and 3 bases had no gene match. Germline lookup yields CDR1 SEHNR and CDR2 FQNEAQ (reference sequence). This CDR3 has 14 residues. The CDR3 loop is CASSLGQGADEAFF. CDR3 bases: TGTGCCAGCAGCTTGGGACAGGGGGCAGATGAAGCTTTCTTT.

The gene calls are TRBV13 and TRBJ1-1, with D tentatively TRBD1 (6 bases). The CDR3 length is 15 residues. V lost 5 bases and J lost 0, with 13 bases in between. In germline, CDR1 is PRHDT, CDR2 FYEKMQ (reference sequence). Written as DNA, the CDR3 is TGTGCCAGCAGCCGGGGGGACAAGATGAACACTGAAGCTTTCTTT. It specifies CASSRGDKMNTEAFF.

The chain uses TRBV6-5 and TRBJ2-2; 7 positions match TRBD2. Unmatched junction bases numbered 7, after V lost 8 bases and J lost 4 bases. This CDR3 has 14 amino acids. Per the germline V gene, CDR1 is MNHEY and CDR2 is SVGAGI. The CDR3 is CASLAGVSTGELFF. CDR3 bases: TGTGCCAGCTTGGCGGGAGTATCCACCGGGGAGCTGTTTTTT.

The chain couples TRBV7-2 to TRBJ2-5, with D uncertain. Trimming pared 8 bases from V and 4 bases from J, leaving 14 bases between. The CDR3 covers 13 residues. The V gene's germline CDR1 is SGHTA and CDR2 FQGNSA. CDR3 nucleotide sequence: TGTGCCAGCGGCCCGCTGACCGGAGAGACCCAGTACTTC. This gives the protein CASGPLTGETQYF.

The sample holds many counts of this clonotype. The chain joins TRBV10-1 to TRBJ2-7, with unresolved D. The length of the CDR3 is 14 residues. V dropped 2 bases and J dropped 6 bases, with 14 bases sitting between them. The germline V gene encodes CDR1 WNHNN and CDR2 SYGVQD (reference sequence). The CDR3 nucleotides are TGCGCCAGCAGTGAGCGAGGCGGCTGGAGCGAGCAGTACTTC. Its translation is CASSERGGWSEQYF.

Notes on this clonotype: One junction end does not reproduce the germline sequence, and a read error may be involved. This sequence joins TRBV6-5 and TRBJ1-3; D gene ambiguous. This CDR3 is built from 13 residues. Germline loops: CDR1 MNHEY, CDR2 SVGAGI. This CDR3 reads CASREESGITIYF. The CDR3 coding sequence is TGTGCCAGCAGGGAGGAATCTGGAATCACCATATATTTT.

The table lists this clonotype with a count of one. V usage is TRBV19 and J usage is TRBJ1-1, with D uncertain. Trimming cost V 9 bases and J 9 bases, with 17 bases left between them. The CDR3 is 12 amino acids. Germline CDR1 reads LNHDA; CDR2 reads SQIVND (reference sequence). CDR3: CASSYSRLQAFF. The CDR3 DNA reads TGTGCCAGCAGTTACTCGCGGTTACAAGCTTTCTTT. Full variable domain (rest looked up from reference TRBV19 and TRBJ1-1): DGGITQSPKYLFRKEGQNVTLSCEQNLNHDAMYWYRQDPGQGLRLIYYSQIVNDFQKGDIAEGYSVSREKKESFPLTVTSAQKNPTAFYLCASSYSRLQAFFGQGTRLTVV.

The V gene is TRBV25-1, the J gene TRBJ1-6, with TRBD1 identical over 7 bases. The CDR3 loop spans 13 amino acids. V trimming: 7 bases; J trimming: 7 bases; junction bases outside the gene matches: 4. Germline loops: CDR1 MGHDK, CDR2 SYGVNS. The CDR3 DNA is TGTGCCAGCAAAGGGACAGAAAATTCACCCCTCCACTTT. Its protein product is CASKGTENSPLHF.

This clonotype occurred many times. The chain employs TRBV18 and TRBJ2-4, with a weak D call TRBD1 (6 bases). The V end lost 2 bases, the J end lost 2 bases, and 13 bases lay between the germline ends. CDR1 is KGHSH and CDR2 is LQKENI in the germline V gene. The CDR3 has 16 residues. CDR3 region: CASSPFGGATKNIQYF. The CDR3 DNA reads as TGTGCCAGCTCACCATTTGGGGGCGCGACCAAAAACATTCAGTACTTC.

The chain has TRBV20-1 and TRBJ2-1; no clear D. This CDR3 has 11 residues. Germline-derived CDR1 and CDR2 are DFQATT and SNEGSKA (reference sequence). The V end lost 0 bases, the J end lost 10 bases, and 7 bases lay between the germline ends. This chain's CDR3 is CSARDKHEQFF. CDR3 DNA: TGCAGTGCTAGAGATAAACACGAGCAGTTCTTC.

The chain is built from TRBV9 and TRBJ2-5, with 7 bases aligning to TRBD1. This CDR3 comprises 14 residues. V dropped 4 bases and J dropped 1; count of bases not matched to a gene: 4. Per the germline V gene, CDR1 is SGDLS and CDR2 is YYNGEE. The CDR3 DNA follows: TGTGCCAGCAGCACTGGACAGGTCCAAGAGACCCAGTACTTC. Its translation: CASSTGQVQETQYF.